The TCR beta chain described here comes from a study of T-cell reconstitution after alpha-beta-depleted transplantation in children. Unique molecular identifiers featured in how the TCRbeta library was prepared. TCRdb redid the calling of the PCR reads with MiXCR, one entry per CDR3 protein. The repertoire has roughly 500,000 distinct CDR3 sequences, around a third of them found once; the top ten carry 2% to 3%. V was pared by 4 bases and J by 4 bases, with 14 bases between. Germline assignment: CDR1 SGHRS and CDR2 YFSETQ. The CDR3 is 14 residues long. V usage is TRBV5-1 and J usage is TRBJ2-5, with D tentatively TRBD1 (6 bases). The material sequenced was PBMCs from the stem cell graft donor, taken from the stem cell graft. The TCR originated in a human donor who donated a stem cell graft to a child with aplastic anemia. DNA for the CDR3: TGCGCCAGCAGCATTGGGAGACAGGTAGAGACCCAGTACTTC. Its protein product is CASSIGRQVETQYF.